The clone carrying this T cell receptor delta chain turned up a few times. A single base is all that separates this from a far larger clone, so a read error is likely. Other nucleotide sequences from this sample produce the same CDR3. The data stem from a study of gammadelta T cells in human blood. Germline CDR1 is TSWWSYY and CDR2 is QGS. This CDR3 contains 13 residues. TCRdb re-called clones from the RT-PCR reads via CATT. The table lists about 360 delta-chain clones, approximately 32% of them singletons. The sample taken for sequencing was non-Vgamma9Vdelta2 gamma-delta T cells from infant blood. The TCR sequence derives from a human donor. V usage is TRDV1 and J usage is TRDJ1; TRDD3 is a possible D gene (5 bases). The CDR3 bases are TGTGCCCTTGGGGAAGGGAGGGGCGATAAACTCATCTTT. This translates into CALGEGRGDKLIF.